This T cell receptor (beta chain) was profiled in a study of T cell responses to AZD1222 COVID-19 vaccine. Profiled with immunoSEQ multiplex PCR; TCRdb holds only in-frame clones, not every one. The sample lists fewer than 80,000 clones; 60% to 85% were seen once. On this clone itself: Its matching antigen is unknown.

Points from the study as a whole: With dominance at 160-218 and 743-854, vaccine-associated CD4 TCRs spanned spike. Once two AZD1222 doses were given, Spike-specific TCR breadth and depth went up.

The germline V gene encodes CDR1 MDHEN and CDR2 SYDVKM. After removal of 5 bases from V and 0 bases from J, the junction contained 3 bases not matched to a gene. The CDR3 has 14 residues. This TCR was recovered from an adult in good health. The J gene is TRBJ2-7, the V gene TRBV28; TRBD2 agrees at 8 bases. The sequences come from peripheral blood, collected on day 0 of MenACWY control vaccination. The CDR3 region is CASSPGGSSYEQYF. The CDR3 nucleotides are TGTGCCAGCAGTCCGGGGGGGAGCTCCTACGAGCAGTACTTC.